This T cell receptor (beta chain) is drawn from a study of neurological immune-mediated disorders. General study points: The phylogenetic placement of 18 of 34 multiple sclerosis patients' repertoires in one related-CDR3 cluster constitutes a possible signature.

The sample holds many counts of this clonotype. The antigen is unknown. The cDNA came from 5'RACE with 10-nucleotide random UMIs. TCRdb reanalysed the 5' RACE reads using MiXCR and keeps one entry per CDR3 protein. The top ten hold 6% to 8% of the sample, which has about 58,000 distinct CDR3 sequences, more than 3% seen once. The J segment lost 4 bases and the V segment lost 6 bases, leaving 9 bases of the junction unmatched. CDR1 DFQATT and CDR2 SNEGSKA come from the germline V gene (reference sequence). The CDR3 is 14 amino acids. The V gene is TRBV20-1, the J gene TRBJ2-1; TRBD1 matches at 7 bases. This TCR derives from a woman aged 55-69 years with multiple sclerosis. The sequenced material came from PBMCs. CDR3 DNA: TGCAGTGCCTCGAAACTCAGGGGGTACAATGAGCAGTTCTTC. Translating it yields CSASKLRGYNEQFF.